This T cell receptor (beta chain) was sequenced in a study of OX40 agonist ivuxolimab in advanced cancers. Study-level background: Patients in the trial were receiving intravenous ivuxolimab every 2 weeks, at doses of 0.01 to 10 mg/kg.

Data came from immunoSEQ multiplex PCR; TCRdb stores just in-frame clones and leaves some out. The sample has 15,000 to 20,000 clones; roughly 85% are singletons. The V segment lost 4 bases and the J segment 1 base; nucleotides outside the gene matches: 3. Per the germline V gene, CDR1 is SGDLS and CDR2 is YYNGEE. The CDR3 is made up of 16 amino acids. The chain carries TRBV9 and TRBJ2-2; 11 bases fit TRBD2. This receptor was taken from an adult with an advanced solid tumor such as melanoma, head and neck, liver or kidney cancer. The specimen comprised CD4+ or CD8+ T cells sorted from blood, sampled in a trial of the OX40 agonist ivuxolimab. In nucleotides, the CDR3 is TGTGCCAGCAGCCTCGGGACTAGCGGGAACACCGGGGAGCTGTTTTTT. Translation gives CASSLGTSGNTGELFF.